This T cell receptor (beta chain) was retrieved from a study of OX40 agonist ivuxolimab in advanced cancers. The table came from immunoSEQ multiplex PCR; TCRdb's copy has only in-frame clones and leaves some out. Of over 55,000 clones in the sample, roughly 89% were seen once. Here the sequenced sample was CD4+ or CD8+ T cells sorted from blood, taken in a trial of the OX40 agonist ivuxolimab. This sequence was found in an adult with an advanced solid tumor such as melanoma, head and neck, liver or kidney cancer.

The chain's CDR3 is CATHGEGVVGEQYF. The DNA for the CDR3 is TGTGCCACCCACGGGGAAGGGGTAGTGGGCGAGCAGTACTTC. V and J are TRBV2 and TRBJ2-7; possibly TRBD1 or TRBD2 for D (5 bases each). The CDR3 covers 14 residues. Looked up from germline, CDR1 is SNHLY and CDR2 is FYNNEI. The V end was cut by 10 bases, the J end by 6 bases, with 22 bases between.